Below are 8 T cell receptor beta chains sequenced from a single sample in a study of blood T cell repertoires in COVID-19. The assay was immunoSEQ multiplex PCR, and TCRdb's table has in-frame clones only and misses some. The sample has 60,000 to 70,000 clones; approximately 83% are singletons. Sequenced sample: peripheral blood. The receptor source for this set is a woman aged 55 to 70 with acute or convalescent COVID-19.

This clone appeared once. The chain carries TRBV4-1 and TRBJ1-5; no clear D gene. Germline V gene sequence: CDR1 MGHRA, CDR2 YSYEKL. The CDR3 sequence is 17 residues long. Trimming shortened V by 4 bases and J by 4 bases, and 20 bases separated the two germline ends. Here the CDR3 reads CASSPGPAGVRNQPQHF. CDR3 DNA: TGCGCCAGCAGCCCCGGGCCGGCGGGAGTAAGGAATCAGCCCCAGCATTTT.

The chain is built from TRBV30 and TRBJ2-3; D is undetermined. CDR1 is GTSNPN and CDR2 is SVGIG in the germline V gene (reference sequence). Trimming shortened V by 8 bases and J by 1 base, and 19 bases separated the two germline ends. The CDR3 contains 15 residues. This CDR3 reads CAGKRNPTGTDTQYF. The CDR3 DNA sequence: TGTGCCGGAAAACGAAATCCTACAGGCACAGATACGCAGTATTTT. The full variable domain, rest sourced from reference TRBV30 and TRBJ2-3, is SQTIHQWPATLVQPVGSPLSLECTVEGTSNPNLYWYRQAAGRGLQLLFYSVGIGQISSEVPQNLSASRPQDRQFILSSKKLLLSDSGFYLCAGKRNPTGTDTQYFGPGTRLTVL.

The J gene is TRBJ1-4, the V gene TRBV5-1; possible D gene TRBD1, 5 bases. Germline V gives CDR1 SGHRS, CDR2 YFSETQ. Deletions cut 0 bases from V and 8 bases from J, with 17 bases between. The CDR3 runs 16 residues. The CDR3 reads CASSLVGTAGWEKLFF. The CDR3 DNA follows: TGCGCCAGCAGCTTGGTTGGGACCGCGGGATGGGAAAAACTGTTTTTT.

V gene TRBV12-3 or TRBV12-4 combines with J gene TRBJ1-4, with TRBD1 as a possible D gene (6 bases). Trimming removed 5 bases from V and 11 bases from J, with 12 bases in between. CDR3 length equals 12 residues. CDR3 nucleotide sequence: TGTGCCAGCAGTATAGGGGGGACTAAACTGTTTTTT. Protein: CASSIGGTKLFF.

The chain recombines TRBV2 with TRBJ2-2; a possible D gene is TRBD1 (6 bases). Germline V gives CDR1 SNHLY, CDR2 FYNNEI. The CDR3 length is 15 residues. The germline V and J ends were trimmed by 9 bases and 1 base, with 15 bases remaining between them. The CDR3 loop reads CASSIQGLNTGELFF. The CDR3 nucleotides are TGTGCCAGTTCGATACAGGGATTGAACACCGGGGAGCTGTTTTTT.

The chain uses TRBV11-2 and TRBJ1-2, with TRBD1 identical over 7 bases. J lost 5 bases, V lost 5 bases, and 11 bases had no gene match. From germline, CDR1 is SGHAT and CDR2 FQNNGV. This CDR3 spans 15 amino acids. CDR3 DNA sequence: TGTGCCAGCAGCACCCGACAGGGCGCCCTTTATGGCTACACCTTC. This gives the protein CASSTRQGALYGYTF.

V and J are TRBV3-1 (or the pseudogene TRBV3-2) and TRBJ2-5; a weak D match, TRBD1 (6 bases). Germline V gene lookup returns CDR1 LGHDT and CDR2 YNNKEL (reference sequence). The CDR3 is 15 residues long. V lost 2 bases to trimming and J lost 4 bases, with 14 bases between them. The CDR3 sequence is CASSQSGRGRETQYF. The DNA for the CDR3 is TGTGCCAGCAGCCAAAGCGGCAGGGGAAGAGAGACCCAGTACTTC.

This sequence joins TRBV5-4 and TRBJ2-3; possible D gene TRBD1, 7 bases. The V and J ends lost 1 base and 0 bases respectively, with 12 bases between them. This CDR3 has 16 amino acids. Germline CDR1 and CDR2: SGHNT and YYREEE (reference sequence). This chain's CDR3 is CASSLSRGVSTDTQYF. The CDR3 DNA follows: TGTGCCAGCAGCTTGTCCAGGGGGGTTAGCACAGATACGCAGTATTTT.